This T cell receptor (beta chain) was found in a study of molecular identifiers for immune sequencing clone quantification. Making the bulk TCR libraries relied on previously described methods and listed TCR primers. TCRdb passed the PCR reads through MiXCR, listing each CDR3 protein once. The sample shows about half a million distinct CDR3 sequences, 20% to 25% of them seen only once. Naive CD8 T cell sorting was performed on the CD8+CD4-CCR7+CD45RA+ phenotype. Regarding the study as a whole: Spiked Jurkat TCR RNA equivalent to one cell reportedly surfaced among approximately 1.1 million naive cells. In cases of identical TCR molecules sharing a barcode, highly expanded clone sizes could be underestimated.

This clonotype occurred a few times. Antigen specificity is unknown. This TCR was recovered from a human donor in good health. Some libraries in this study had Jurkat cell RNA spiked in. Source material: naive CD8+ T cells from blood, with Jurkat cell RNA spiked in. The subset denotes: FACS-sorted CD8+CD4-CCR7+CD45RA+ naive T cells.

The CDR3 is CSASSGQGLQETQYF. The CDR3 bases are TGCAGTGCTAGTAGCGGACAGGGCCTACAAGAGACCCAGTACTTC. The rearrangement uses TRBV20-1 and TRBJ2-5, with 8 bases identical to TRBD1. After removal of 3 bases from V and 2 bases from J, the junction contained 8 bases not matched to a gene. The CDR3 is 15 residues long. The germline V gene encodes CDR1 DFQATT and CDR2 SNEGSKA (reference sequence).